This T cell receptor beta chain derives from a study of regulatory dendritic cells for organ transplantation. Regarding the study as a whole: Memory CD8+ T cells were the most oligoclonal; naive cells were highly diverse. Between individuals, the alloreactive memory CD8+ T cell pool differed considerably.

In germline, CDR1 is MNHNS, CDR2 SASEGT. Trimming took 6 bases from V and 4 from J, leaving 9 bases between them. This CDR3 spans 12 amino acids. Assay used: immunoSEQ multiplex PCR; TCRdb lists only in-frame clones, some missing. The sample consists of 25,000 to 35,000 clones, approximately 77% of them appearing once. CD4+ or CD8+ T cells were sorted as naive CD45RA+ or memory CD45RO+. Note on this clone: The antigen is unknown.

The clonotype was recovered from a human donor in good health. The sequenced sample consisted of naive CD8+ T cells from blood. The subset here: CD45RA+ naive T cells. The chain joins TRBV6-1 to TRBJ1-2, with D unresolved. The CDR3 coding sequence is TGTGCCAGCAGCGGACTGGGCTATGGCTACACCTTC. Translation gives CASSGLGYGYTF.